This record covers a single T cell receptor (beta chain). Its antigen is currently not known. No qualities accompany the bases; no much larger clone lies one base away. The trim is 1 base for V and 5 bases for J, with a gap of 14 bases between the germline ends. Including cysteine and phenylalanine, the CDR3 has 15 amino acids. Of all the DNA, just the CDR3 is kept, 45 bases in frame from base 1. For CDR1 and CDR2, the germline V gene lists SGHRS and YFSETQ. The data were obtained in a study of T-cell reconstitution after alpha-beta-depleted transplantation in children (dated by TCRdb to 2016 to 2018). Some background on the complete study: Using TCR repertoire profiling, the study followed T-cell immune reconstitution in a quantitative way in children after TCRalphabeta/CD19-depleted allogeneic hematopoietic cell transplantation.

The library was made by PCR. Sequenced using an Illumina HiSeq 2500. TCR libraries were prepared with molecular barcoding, using unique molecular identifiers to normalize TCRbeta repertoire quantification. The raw public reads went through TCRdb reprocessing: fastp at Q25, MiXCR clone calling, in-frame beta chains kept. Identical CDR3 protein sequences are pooled into one entry, listed with their most common genes and DNA. In all, the sample holds 250,000 to 350,000 distinct CDR3 sequences, and nearly 10% of those were seen once. Jointly, the top ten make up about 9.5% of the sample. Recombination connected TRBV5-1 to TRBJ2-3; the D gene is possibly TRBD2, with 5 bases matching. The material was PBMCs from the stem cell graft donor, obtained from the stem cell graft. The clonotype comes from a human donor who donated a stem cell graft to a child with SCID. The CDR3 has the sequence CASSLTAGGGDTQYF. The DNA sequence is given as TGCGCCAGCAGCTTGACTGCGGGTGGTGGAGATACGCAGTATTTT. With the rest looked up from the reference TRBV5-1 and TRBJ2-3 genes rather than sequenced, the full variable domain is KAGVTQTPRYLIKTRGQQVTLSCSPISGHRSVSWYQQTPGQGLQFLFEYFSETQRNKGNFPGRFSGRQFSNSRSEMNVSTLELGDSALYLCASSLTAGGGDTQYFGPGTRLTVL.